What follows are 22 T cell receptor beta chains derived from one specimen sequenced in a study of human T cells and chemical hapten exposure. TCRdb passed the RACE reads through MiXCR, listing each CDR3 protein once. The sample holds 150,000 to 200,000 distinct CDR3 sequences, around 15% seen once. The time point: patch test 1, 2 weeks after DPC sensitization. Noted treatment: therapeutic diphenylcyclopropenone sensitization with weekly scalp DPC. Sequenced material: whole blood, taken in connection with sensitization to the hapten diphenylcyclopropenone (DPC). The receptors were gathered from a woman in her 30s with alopecia areata. Some clones in this sample may be carry-over from other donors' samples.

In its sample, this clonotype was seen a few times. The chain recombines TRBV2 with TRBJ2-1; TRBD1 might be the D (6 bases). Germline V lookup: CDR1 SNHLY, CDR2 FYNNEI. Trimming removed 11 bases from V and 5 bases from J, with 22 bases in between. The CDR3 sequence is 15 residues long. The CDR3 DNA follows: TGTGCCGGGCTACAGGGTAGTATCATGGACAATGAGCAGTTCTTC. It is translated as CAGLQGSIMDNEQFF. Combining the CDR3 with reference TRBV2 and TRBJ2-1 gives the whole variable domain EPEVTQTPSHQVTQMGQEVILRCVPISNHLYFYWYRQILGQKVEFLVSFYNNEISEKSEIFDDQFSVERPDGSNFTLKIRSTKLEDSAMYFCAGLQGSIMDNEQFFGPGTRLTVL.

The V and J genes are TRBV5-6 and TRBJ1-6; a weak D match, TRBD1 (5 bases). This CDR3 has 13 residues. Trimming shortened V by 4 bases and J by 6 bases, and 8 bases separated the two germline ends. Germline lookup yields CDR1 SGHDT and CDR2 YYEEEE. CDR3 in DNA: TGTGCCAGCAGCGTGGGACCTAATTCACCCCTCCACTTT. It translates to CASSVGPNSPLHF.

The chain recombines TRBV9 with TRBJ2-5; TRBD1 is a possible D gene (5 bases). Germline V gives CDR1 SGDLS, CDR2 YYNGEE. This CDR3 is 14 amino acids long. V gave up 3 bases and J gave up 5 bases, with 14 bases separating them. CDR3 protein: CASSAAPGSETQYF. CDR3 coding DNA: TGTGCCAGCAGCGCTGCCCCAGGGTCGGAGACCCAGTACTTC.

Concerning this clonotype: The junction does not match germline at one end; this may be a read error. The gene calls are TRBV7-6 and TRBJ1-3, with TRBD1 matching over 9 bases. CDR3 length: 18 residues. Germline CDR1 SGHVS, CDR2 FNYEAQ. The CDR3 DNA sequence: TGTGCCAGCAGCCCACTTACCCCACAGGGGGCGGCAGGAAGCACCATATATTTT. Amino acids: CASSPLTPQGAAGSTIYF.

The chain couples TRBV6-2 or TRBV6-3 to TRBJ2-5; the D gene is possibly TRBD2 (6 bases). With 6 bases removed from V and 5 bases from J, the gap between germline ends came to 13 bases. Germline assignment: CDR1 MNHEY and CDR2 SVGEGT. The CDR3 is made up of 13 amino acids. CDR3 sequence (DNA): TGTGCCAGCAGGAATGGGGGAGGCGAGACCCAGTACTTC. It specifies CASRNGGGETQYF.

This clonotype was counted a single time. The chain combines TRBV4-1 with TRBJ2-7, with D perhaps matching TRBD2 (5 bases). The CDR3 is 18 residues long. Trimming stripped 0 bases from V and 0 bases from J, with 18 bases between. The germline V gene encodes CDR1 MGHRA and CDR2 YSYEKL. This chain's CDR3 is CASSQDSLRAQSSYEQYF. The CDR3 DNA follows: TGCGCCAGCAGCCAAGATAGTTTGAGGGCACAAAGCTCCTACGAGCAGTACTTC.

This clonotype occurred many times. The genes are TRBV7-3 and TRBJ1-1, with D perhaps matching TRBD1 (5 bases). The CDR3 is 13 residues long. CDR1 and CDR2 from the germline V gene are SGHTA and FQGTGA. Deletions cut 5 bases from V and 4 bases from J, with 11 bases between. The CDR3 protein is CASSPSRATEAFF. DNA of the CDR3: TGTGCCAGCAGCCCTTCCAGGGCCACTGAAGCTTTCTTT.

The rearrangement links TRBV4-3 to TRBJ2-7, with a weak D call TRBD1 (8 bases). CDR1 and CDR2 (germline): LGHNA, YSLEER. Trimming left V 1 base short and J 7 bases short, with 14 bases between. The length of the CDR3 is 14 residues. The CDR3 bases are TGCGCCAGCAGCCAAGTAACAGGGGGGGGAGAGCAGTACTTC. Translation: CASSQVTGGGEQYF.

J is TRBJ1-2 and V is TRBV20-1; 7 bases agree with TRBD1. Germline trimming cut 1 base from V and 4 bases from J; bases unmatched to any gene: 9. The CDR3 contains 15 residues. Germline V CDR1 and CDR2: DFQATT, SNEGSKA (reference sequence). Here the CDR3 reads CSARAPGQLSYGYTF. The DNA of the CDR3 is TGCAGTGCTAGAGCACCGGGACAGCTGTCCTATGGCTACACCTTC.

In this sample, this clonotype turned up a few times. This sequence joins TRBV6-6 and TRBJ2-7, with no clear D. The CDR3 covers 14 residues. Trimming removed 2 bases at V and 6 bases at J, with 14 bases between. Per germline, CDR1 MNHNY and CDR2 SVGAGI (reference sequence). CDR3 in amino acids: CASSYLVGSGEQYF. Written as DNA, the CDR3 is TGTGCCAGCAGTTACCTTGTAGGTTCAGGCGAGCAGTACTTC.

The chain employs TRBV11-2 and TRBJ2-7, with no clear D. The germline gives CDR1 SGHAT, CDR2 FQNNGV. The CDR3 sequence is 15 residues long. Trimming took 1 base from V and 2 from J, leaving 12 bases between them. The CDR3 DNA follows: TGTGCCAGCAGCTTAGCGCCAGCCTCTGCCTACGAGCAGTACTTC. It yields the protein CASSLAPASAYEQYF.

The V call is TRBV18, the J call TRBJ2-3; D unclear. The CDR3 runs 13 residues. Trimming removed 5 bases from V and 1 base from J, with 7 bases in between. Germline-derived CDR1 and CDR2 are KGHSH and LQKENI. This CDR3 reads CASSTAGTDTQYF. Written as DNA, the CDR3 is TGTGCCAGCTCAACTGCTGGCACAGATACGCAGTATTTT.

The chain recombines TRBV5-1 with TRBJ1-2; a possible D gene is TRBD1 (5 bases). Trimming removed 5 bases from V and 2 bases from J, with 16 bases in between. The CDR3 loop spans 15 amino acids. Germline-derived CDR1 and CDR2 are SGHRS and YFSETQ. CDR3 coding DNA: TGCGCCAGCAGTTGGGACCCGGGGACCAACTATGGCTACACCTTC. Amino acids: CASSWDPGTNYGYTF.

This clonotype was counted between two and nine times. The genes are TRBV7-6 and TRBJ2-5; D call uncertain. This CDR3 is 12 amino acids long. The V end was cut by 2 bases, the J end by 5 bases, with 6 bases between. Germline loops: CDR1 SGHVS, CDR2 FNYEAQ. CDR3 sequence reads: CASSLIGETQYF. The CDR3 DNA follows: TGTGCCAGCAGCTTAATTGGGGAGACCCAGTACTTC.

In its sample, this clonotype was seen a few times. This chain links TRBV20-1 with TRBJ2-1; no definite D call. Trimming removed 7 bases at V and 10 bases at J, with 17 bases between. This CDR3 contains 12 residues. CDR1 and CDR2 (germline): DFQATT, SNEGSKA (reference sequence). The DNA of the CDR3 is TGCAGTGTTATTCACGAAATAGTCGAGCAGTTCTTC. The encoded protein is CSVIHEIVEQFF.

This clonotype was found many times. The rearrangement uses TRBV27 and TRBJ2-7; no clear D. Trimming removed 7 bases from V and 9 bases from J, with 16 bases in between. CDR1 and CDR2 (germline): MNHEY, SMNVEV (reference sequence). The CDR3 is 12 amino acids. The CDR3 coding sequence is TGTGCCAGCACCCCGCCGCCCGCAGGGCAGTACTTC. Its protein is CASTPPPAGQYF.

This clonotype was detected a few times. This chain joins TRBV12-3 or TRBV12-4 and TRBJ1-5, with a tentative D call TRBD1 (6 bases). CDR3 length: 13 residues. V was pared by 5 bases and J by 5 bases, with 10 bases between. The CDR3 DNA reads TGTGCCAGCAGTCCCCAGGGGTATCAGCCCCAGCATTTT. Amino acids: CASSPQGYQPQHF.

J is TRBJ1-2 and V is TRBV2; D is unresolved. CDR3 length equals 12 residues. V was shortened by 5 bases and J by 4 bases, with 8 bases between the two germline ends. Germline V gives CDR1 SNHLY, CDR2 FYNNEI. The CDR3 DNA follows: TGTGCCAGCAGTTCTGGGATCTATGGCTACACCTTC. It yields the protein CASSSGIYGYTF.

The chain links TRBV6-2 or TRBV6-3 to TRBJ1-1; D unclear. V shed 7 bases and J shed 1 base, with 7 bases lying between them. From germline, CDR1 is MNHEY and CDR2 SVGEGT. The CDR3 has 12 residues. The CDR3 region has the DNA TGTGCCAGCACCCGAGAGAACACTGAAGCTTTCTTT. Amino acid sequence: CASTRENTEAFF.

There are a few counts of this clonotype. J is TRBJ2-7 and V is TRBV10-3; D is unresolved. The CDR3 has 12 residues. Germline V gives CDR1 ENHRY, CDR2 SYGVKD. Between the trimmed V and J ends, which lost 10 bases and 1 base, there was a span of 11 bases. The CDR3 DNA follows: TGTGCCACTGGACGGAGTTCCTACGAGCAGTACTTC. The encoded protein is CATGRSSYEQYF.

This chain connects TRBV29-1 to TRBJ1-1; the D gene is possibly TRBD1 (5 bases). Germline CDR1 is SQVTM and CDR2 is ANQGSEA. The CDR3 is 13 amino acids. The ends were cut back, 4 bases at V and 4 bases at J, with 13 bases in the middle. The CDR3 region has the DNA TGCAGCGTTGGAGGCAGGGTCCGCACTGAAGCTTTCTTT. It is translated as CSVGGRVRTEAFF.

This clonotype showed up just a few times. This chain connects TRBV7-2 to TRBJ2-3, with 7 nucleotides matching TRBD2. CDR3 length: 17 residues. Germline CDR1 reads SGHTA; CDR2 reads FQGNSA. V dropped 1 base and J dropped 4; count of bases not matched to a gene: 11. The DNA for the CDR3 is TGTGCCAGCAGCTTAGGACCTCTACGTGGGGGGGCAGATACGCAGTATTTT. This gives the protein CASSLGPLRGGADTQYF.